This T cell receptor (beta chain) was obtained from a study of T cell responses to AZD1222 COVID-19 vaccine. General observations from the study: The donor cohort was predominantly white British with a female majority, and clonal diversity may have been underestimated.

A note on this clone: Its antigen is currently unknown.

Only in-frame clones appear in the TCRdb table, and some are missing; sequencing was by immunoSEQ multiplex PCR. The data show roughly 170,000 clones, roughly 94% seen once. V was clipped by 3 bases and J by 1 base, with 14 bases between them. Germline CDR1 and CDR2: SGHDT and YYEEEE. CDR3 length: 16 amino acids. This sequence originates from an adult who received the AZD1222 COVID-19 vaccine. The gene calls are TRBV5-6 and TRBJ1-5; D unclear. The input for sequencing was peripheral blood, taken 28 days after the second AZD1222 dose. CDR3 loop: CASSWRSSGSNQPQHF. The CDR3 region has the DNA TGTGCCAGCAGCTGGAGGTCTAGCGGGAGCAATCAGCCCCAGCATTTT.